These 9 T cell receptor beta chains share one sample of origin, sequenced in a study of T cells in narcolepsy (dated by TCRdb to about 2018). To prepare the library, the immunoSEQ multiplex PCR assay was applied. Here the immuneACCESS table is served through TCRdb, limited to in-frame sequences with V and J called. Missing clones are a known gap in these copies; in checked studies unresolved V genes cover under half, and the rest lacks a known reason. This sample gives over 25,000 clones in total; approximately 86% of them show up just once. The ten biggest clones cover 0.95% to 1.3% of the sample. The sequencing sample was made of CD45RA- memory CD4+ T cells from PBMCs. The sample's cell subset or site, from its label and the paper: memory T cells sorted ex vivo from peripheral blood. The receptors originated from a human donor with narcolepsy.

This clone appeared a single time. The CDR3 DNA reads TGCGCCAGCAGACCTCTCACCGGGGAGCTGTTTTTT. Translating it yields CASRPLTGELFF. V and J are TRBV10-2 and TRBJ2-2; no definite D call. The CDR3 spans 12 residues. V lost 6 bases and J lost 4, with 6 bases in between. Germline loops: CDR1 WSHSY, CDR2 SAAADI.

The J gene is TRBJ1-6, the V gene TRBV6-5; a weak D match, TRBD1 (5 bases). This CDR3 contains 15 residues. Trimming removed 5 bases from V and 8 bases from J, with 16 bases in between. Germline V gene sequence: CDR1 MNHEY, CDR2 SVGAGI. The DNA for the CDR3 is TGTGCCAGCAGTCGCCTCCTTGGGGGGGATTCACCCCTCCACTTT. Translating it yields CASSRLLGGDSPLHF.

This chain links TRBV10-3 with TRBJ1-1, with D tentatively TRBD1 (6 bases). The CDR3 spans 16 residues. V gave up 6 bases and J gave up 1 base, with 18 bases separating them. The germline V gene encodes CDR1 ENHRY and CDR2 SYGVKD. Here the CDR3 DNA reads TGTGCCATCAGCCCCTGGGGGGGCATGGGGAACACTGAAGCTTTCTTT. Protein sequence: CAISPWGGMGNTEAFF.

The rearrangement links TRBV5-1 to TRBJ1-1; TRBD1 is a possible D gene (5 bases). V was cut by 3 bases and J by 5 bases, with 17 bases left in between. This CDR3 spans 15 amino acids. The V gene's germline CDR1 is SGHRS and CDR2 YFSETQ. CDR3: CASSSQEVEGTEAFF. The CDR3 DNA reads as TGCGCCAGCAGCTCCCAGGAAGTGGAGGGGACTGAAGCTTTCTTT.

CDR3 coding DNA: TGCGCCAGCAGCCTCCCCGGGGGCGGTGAGCAGTTCTTC. It translates to CASSLPGGGEQFF. V usage is TRBV10-1 and J usage is TRBJ2-1; either TRBD1 or TRBD2 may supply D (6 bases each). The germline V gene encodes CDR1 WNHNN and CDR2 SYGVQD (reference sequence). Trimming took 6 bases from V and 9 from J, leaving 15 bases between them. This CDR3 spans 13 amino acids.

This clone occurred once. This chain connects TRBV4-1 to TRBJ2-3; possible D gene TRBD2, 7 bases. Germline V lookup: CDR1 MGHRA, CDR2 YSYEKL. The CDR3 is 16 amino acids. V lost 2 bases to trimming and J lost 2 bases, with 14 bases between them. CDR3 region: CASSQMGGAYTDTQYF. CDR3 in DNA: TGCGCCAGCAGCCAAATGGGGGGGGCCTACACAGATACGCAGTATTTT.

This clone came up once. This chain joins TRBV28 and TRBJ1-2; 11 bases line up with TRBD1. CDR1 is MDHEN and CDR2 is SYDVKM in the germline V gene. This CDR3 has 19 amino acids. V trimming: 3 bases; J trimming: 2 bases; junction bases outside the gene matches: 14. The CDR3 region is CASSFREGLGTGGNYGYTF. DNA of the CDR3: TGTGCCAGCAGTTTCCGGGAGGGTCTCGGGACAGGGGGAAACTATGGCTACACCTTC.

This rearrangement joins TRBV6-1 to TRBJ1-1, with a possible D match to TRBD1 (5 bases). Per germline, CDR1 MNHNS and CDR2 SASEGT. V lost 6 bases and J lost 1, with 9 bases in between. The CDR3 has 13 residues. The CDR3 DNA follows: TGTGCCAGCAGAGGTGGGGCGAACACTGAAGCTTTCTTT. Translated, it gives CASRGGANTEAFF.

The chain is built from TRBV4-1 and TRBJ1-4; D not resolved. Germline loops: CDR1 MGHRA, CDR2 YSYEKL. This CDR3 is built from 16 residues. V was trimmed by 0 bases and J by 0 bases, leaving 8 bases between them. Here the CDR3 reads CASSQDVSTTNEKLFF. Written as DNA, the CDR3 is TGCGCCAGCAGCCAAGATGTAAGCACAACTAATGAAAAACTGTTTTTT.